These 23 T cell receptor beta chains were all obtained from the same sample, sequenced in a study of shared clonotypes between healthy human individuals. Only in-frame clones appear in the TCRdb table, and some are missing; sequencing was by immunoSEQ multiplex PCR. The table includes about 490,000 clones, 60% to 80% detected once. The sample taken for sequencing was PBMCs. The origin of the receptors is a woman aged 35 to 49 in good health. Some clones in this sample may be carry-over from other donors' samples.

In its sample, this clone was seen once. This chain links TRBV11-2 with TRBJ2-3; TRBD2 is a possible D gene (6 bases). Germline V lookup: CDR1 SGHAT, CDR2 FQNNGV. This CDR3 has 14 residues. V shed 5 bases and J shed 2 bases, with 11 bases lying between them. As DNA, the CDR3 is TGTGCCAGCAGCCCCTCGGACTACACAGATACGCAGTATTTT. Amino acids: CASSPSDYTDTQYF.

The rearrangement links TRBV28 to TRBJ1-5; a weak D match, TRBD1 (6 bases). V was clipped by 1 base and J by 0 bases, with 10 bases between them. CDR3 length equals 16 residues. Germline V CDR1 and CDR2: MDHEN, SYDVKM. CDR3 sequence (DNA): TGTGCCAGCAGTTTATCGACAGGATATAGCAATCAGCCCCAGCATTTT. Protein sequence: CASSLSTGYSNQPQHF.

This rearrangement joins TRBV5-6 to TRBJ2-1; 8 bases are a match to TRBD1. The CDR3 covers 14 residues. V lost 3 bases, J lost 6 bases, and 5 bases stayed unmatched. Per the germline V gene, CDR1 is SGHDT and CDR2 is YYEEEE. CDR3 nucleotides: TGTGCCAGCAGCTACTTGACAGGGGTCAATGAGCAGTTCTTC. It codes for CASSYLTGVNEQFF.

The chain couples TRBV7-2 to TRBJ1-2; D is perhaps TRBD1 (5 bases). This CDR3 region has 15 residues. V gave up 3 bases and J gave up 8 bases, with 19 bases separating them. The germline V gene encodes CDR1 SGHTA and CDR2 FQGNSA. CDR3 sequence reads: CASSLSPGPVEGYTF. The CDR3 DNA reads TGTGCCAGCAGCTTGTCTCCGGGGCCCGTCGAAGGCTACACCTTC. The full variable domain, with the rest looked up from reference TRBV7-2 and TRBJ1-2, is GAGVSQSPSNKVTEKGKDVELRCDPISGHTALYWYRQSLGQGLEFLIYFQGNSAPDKSGLPSDRFSAERTGGSVSTLTIQRTQQEDSAVYLCASSLSPGPVEGYTFGSGTRLTVV.

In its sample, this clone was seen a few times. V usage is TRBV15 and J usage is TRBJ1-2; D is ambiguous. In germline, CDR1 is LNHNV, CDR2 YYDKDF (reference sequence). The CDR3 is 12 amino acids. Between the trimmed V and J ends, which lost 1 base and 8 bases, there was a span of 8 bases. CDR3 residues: CATSRVGRGYTF. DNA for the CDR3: TGTGCCACCAGCAGAGTTGGTCGGGGCTACACCTTC.

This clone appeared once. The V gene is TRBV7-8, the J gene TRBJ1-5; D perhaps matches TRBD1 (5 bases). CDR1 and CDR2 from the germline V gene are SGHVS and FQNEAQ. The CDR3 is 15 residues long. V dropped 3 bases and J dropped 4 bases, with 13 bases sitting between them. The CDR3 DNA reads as TGTGCCAGCAGCTTTGGCAGGGCGGATAATCAGCCCCAGCATTTT. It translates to CASSFGRADNQPQHF.

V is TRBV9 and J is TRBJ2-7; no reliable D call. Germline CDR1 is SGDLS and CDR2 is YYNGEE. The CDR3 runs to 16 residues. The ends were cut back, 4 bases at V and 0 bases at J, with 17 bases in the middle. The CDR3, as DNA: TGTGCCAGCAGCTCCCCCCTGGACGGATCCTCCTACGAGCAGTACTTC. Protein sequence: CASSSPLDGSSYEQYF.

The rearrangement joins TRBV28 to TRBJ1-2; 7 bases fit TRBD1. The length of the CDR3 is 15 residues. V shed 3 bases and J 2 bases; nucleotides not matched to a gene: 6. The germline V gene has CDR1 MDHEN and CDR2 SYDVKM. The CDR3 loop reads CASSFTGVSNYGYTF. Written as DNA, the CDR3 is TGTGCCAGCAGTTTCACAGGGGTCTCCAACTATGGCTACACCTTC.

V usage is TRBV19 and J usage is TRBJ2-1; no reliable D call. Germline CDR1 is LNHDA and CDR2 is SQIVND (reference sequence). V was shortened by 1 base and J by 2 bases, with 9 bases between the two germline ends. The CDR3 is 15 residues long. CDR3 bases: TGTGCCAGTAGTATAGTCGGGCAGCCCTACAATGAGCAGTTCTTC. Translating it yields CASSIVGQPYNEQFF. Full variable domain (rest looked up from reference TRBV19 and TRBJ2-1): DGGITQSPKYLFRKEGQNVTLSCEQNLNHDAMYWYRQDPGQGLRLIYYSQIVNDFQKGDIAEGYSVSREKKESFPLTVTSAQKNPTAFYLCASSIVGQPYNEQFFGPGTRLTVL.

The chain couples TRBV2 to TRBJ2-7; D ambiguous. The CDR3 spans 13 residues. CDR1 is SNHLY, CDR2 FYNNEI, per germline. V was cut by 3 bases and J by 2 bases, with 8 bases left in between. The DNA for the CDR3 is TGTGCCAGCAGTGATAGCATTCCCTACGAGCAGTACTTC. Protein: CASSDSIPYEQYF.

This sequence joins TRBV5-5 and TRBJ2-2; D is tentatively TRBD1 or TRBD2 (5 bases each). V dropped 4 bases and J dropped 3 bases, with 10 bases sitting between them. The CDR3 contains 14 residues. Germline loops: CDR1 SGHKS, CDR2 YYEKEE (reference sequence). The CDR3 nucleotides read TGTGCCAGCAGCCCCGGGACCGACACCGGGGAGCTGTTTTTT. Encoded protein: CASSPGTDTGELFF. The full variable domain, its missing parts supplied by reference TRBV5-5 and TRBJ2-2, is DAGVTQSPTHLIKTRGQQVTLRCSPISGHKSVSWYQQVLGQGPQFIFQYYEKEERGRGNFPDRFSARQFPNYSSELNVNALLLGDSALYLCASSPGTDTGELFFGEGSRLTVL.

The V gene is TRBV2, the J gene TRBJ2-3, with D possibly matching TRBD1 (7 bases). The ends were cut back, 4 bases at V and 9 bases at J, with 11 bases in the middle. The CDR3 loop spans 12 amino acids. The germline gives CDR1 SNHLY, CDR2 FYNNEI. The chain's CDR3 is CASSGPGGTQYF. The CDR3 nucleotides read TGTGCCAGCAGTGGCCCAGGGGGGACGCAGTATTTT.

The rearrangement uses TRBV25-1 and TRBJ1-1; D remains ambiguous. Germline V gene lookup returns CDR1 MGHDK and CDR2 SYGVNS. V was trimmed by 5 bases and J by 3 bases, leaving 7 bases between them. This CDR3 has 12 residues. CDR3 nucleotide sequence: TGTGCCAGCAGTTTGGATTACACTGAAGCTTTCTTT. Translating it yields CASSLDYTEAFF.

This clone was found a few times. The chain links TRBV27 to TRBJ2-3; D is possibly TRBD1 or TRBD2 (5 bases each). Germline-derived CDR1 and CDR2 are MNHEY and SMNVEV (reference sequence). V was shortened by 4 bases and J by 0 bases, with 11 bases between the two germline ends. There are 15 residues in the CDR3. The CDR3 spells CASSSRDASTDTQYF. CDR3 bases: TGTGCCAGCAGTTCCCGGGACGCCAGCACAGATACGCAGTATTTT.

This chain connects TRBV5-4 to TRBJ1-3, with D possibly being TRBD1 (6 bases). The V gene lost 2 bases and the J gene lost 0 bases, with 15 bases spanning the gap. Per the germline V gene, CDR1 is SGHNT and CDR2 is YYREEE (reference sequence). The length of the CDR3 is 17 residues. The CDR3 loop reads CASSFRAGAISGNTIYF. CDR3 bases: TGTGCCAGCAGCTTCCGGGCAGGGGCGATCTCTGGAAACACCATATATTTT.

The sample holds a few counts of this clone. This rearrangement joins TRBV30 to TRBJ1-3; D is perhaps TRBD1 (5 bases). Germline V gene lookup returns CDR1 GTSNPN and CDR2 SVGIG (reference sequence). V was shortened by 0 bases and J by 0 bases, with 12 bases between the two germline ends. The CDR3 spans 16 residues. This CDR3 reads CAWSVGTLYSGNTIYF. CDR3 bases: TGTGCCTGGAGTGTAGGGACTCTATACTCTGGAAACACCATATATTTT.

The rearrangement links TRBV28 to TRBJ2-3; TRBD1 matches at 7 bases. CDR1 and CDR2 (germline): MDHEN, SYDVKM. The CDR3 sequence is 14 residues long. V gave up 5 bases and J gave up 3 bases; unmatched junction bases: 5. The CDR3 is CASSPTGPTDTQYF. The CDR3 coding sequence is TGTGCCAGCAGTCCGACAGGGCCGACAGATACGCAGTATTTT.

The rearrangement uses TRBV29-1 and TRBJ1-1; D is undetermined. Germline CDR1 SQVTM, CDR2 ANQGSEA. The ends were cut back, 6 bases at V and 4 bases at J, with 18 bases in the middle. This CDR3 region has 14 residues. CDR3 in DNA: TGCAGCGTCCAAGGTGGAGTTAGGGTCACTGAAGCTTTCTTT. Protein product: CSVQGGVRVTEAFF.

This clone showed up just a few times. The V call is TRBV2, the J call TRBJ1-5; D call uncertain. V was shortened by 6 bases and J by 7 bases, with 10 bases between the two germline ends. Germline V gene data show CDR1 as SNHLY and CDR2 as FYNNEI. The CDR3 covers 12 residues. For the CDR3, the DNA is TGTGCCAGCAGCAACCCAAGCCAGCCCCAGCATTTT. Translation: CASSNPSQPQHF.

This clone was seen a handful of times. The CDR3 region is CASSLPGQVNEKLFF. CDR3 nucleotides: TGCGCCAGCAGCCTACCGGGACAGGTTAATGAAAAACTGTTTTTT. The V gene is TRBV5-1, the J gene TRBJ1-4, with TRBD1 matching over 8 bases. The J segment lost 4 bases and the V segment lost 4 bases, leaving 6 bases of the junction unmatched. This CDR3 comprises 15 residues. Germline assignment: CDR1 SGHRS and CDR2 YFSETQ.

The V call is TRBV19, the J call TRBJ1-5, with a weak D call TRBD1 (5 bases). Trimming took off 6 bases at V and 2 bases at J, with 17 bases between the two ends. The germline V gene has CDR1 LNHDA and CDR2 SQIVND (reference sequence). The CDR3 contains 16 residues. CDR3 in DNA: TGTGCCAGTAGACTAATAGGGACTCCCGGCAATCAGCCCCAGCATTTT. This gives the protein CASRLIGTPGNQPQHF.

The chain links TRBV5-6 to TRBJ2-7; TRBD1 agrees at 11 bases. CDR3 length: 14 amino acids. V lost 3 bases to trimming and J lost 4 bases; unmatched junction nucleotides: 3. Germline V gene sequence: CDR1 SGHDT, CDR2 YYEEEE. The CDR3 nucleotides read TGTGCCAGCAGCTCCGGGACAGGGGGATACGAGCAGTACTTC. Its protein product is CASSSGTGGYEQYF.

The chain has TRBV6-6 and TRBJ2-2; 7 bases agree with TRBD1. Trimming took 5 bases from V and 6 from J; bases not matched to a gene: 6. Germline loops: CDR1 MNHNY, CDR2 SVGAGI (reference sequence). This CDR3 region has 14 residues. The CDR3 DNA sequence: TGTGCCAGCAGTCCACAGGGGACCGCCGGGGAGCTGTTTTTT. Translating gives CASSPQGTAGELFF.